This paragraph reports one TCR beta chain. The antigen remains undetermined. The CDR3 runs 15 residues. TCRdb reprocessed the 5' RACE reads; each CDR3 protein has one entry and no DNA is given. This sample's table reports more than 300,000 distinct CDR3 sequences. This specimen belongs to a study of monozygotic twins with inflammatory bowel disease. General study findings and limits: Clonotypes shared with others were fewer in IBD patients than in healthy twins, especially with disease activity. Nothing supported a single strong signal or clonotype that was associated with IBD.

Isolation of total RNA was performed on whole blood, with no prior T cell sorting. This clonotype was obtained from a human donor with ulcerative colitis or Crohn's disease, or a healthy co-twin of an affected twin (not recorded which). This rearrangement joins TRBV12-3 or TRBV12-4 to TRBJ1-6. Specimen: blood. The CDR3 loop is CASSTTASYNSPLHF.